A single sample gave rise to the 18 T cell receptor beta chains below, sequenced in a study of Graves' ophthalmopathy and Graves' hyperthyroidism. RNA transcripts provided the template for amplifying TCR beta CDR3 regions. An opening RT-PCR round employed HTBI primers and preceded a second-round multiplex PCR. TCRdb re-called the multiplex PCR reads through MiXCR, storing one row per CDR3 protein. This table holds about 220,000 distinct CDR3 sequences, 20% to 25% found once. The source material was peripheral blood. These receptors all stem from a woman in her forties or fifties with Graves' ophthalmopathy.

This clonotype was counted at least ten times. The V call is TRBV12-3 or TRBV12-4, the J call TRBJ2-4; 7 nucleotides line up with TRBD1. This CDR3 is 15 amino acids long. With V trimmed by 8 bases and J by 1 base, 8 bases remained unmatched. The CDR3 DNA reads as TGTGCCAGCGGAAACGACAGGGAGGCCAAAAACATTCAGTACTTC. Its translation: CASGNDREAKNIQYF.

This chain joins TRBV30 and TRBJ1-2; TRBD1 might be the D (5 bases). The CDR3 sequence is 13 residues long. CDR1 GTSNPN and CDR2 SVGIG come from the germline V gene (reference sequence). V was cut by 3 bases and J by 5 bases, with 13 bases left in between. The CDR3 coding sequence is TGTGCCTGGAGCCTAGGGACCGATTATGGCTACACCTTC. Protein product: CAWSLGTDYGYTF.

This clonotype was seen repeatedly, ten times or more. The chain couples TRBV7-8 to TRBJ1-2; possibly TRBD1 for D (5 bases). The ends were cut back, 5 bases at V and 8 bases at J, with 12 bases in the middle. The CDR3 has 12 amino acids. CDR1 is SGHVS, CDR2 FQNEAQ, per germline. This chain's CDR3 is CASSRRAGGYTF. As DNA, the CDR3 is TGTGCCAGCAGCCGCAGGGCCGGAGGCTACACCTTC.

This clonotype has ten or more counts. CDR3 bases: TGTGCCAGCAGCCCTCACGACAGGGGGAACACTGAAGCTTTCTTT. As protein: CASSPHDRGNTEAFF. V gene TRBV11-2 combines with J gene TRBJ1-1; TRBD1 matches at 8 bases. CDR3 size: 15 residues. The ends lost 5 bases at V and 1 base at J; junction bases unmatched: 6. Germline assignment: CDR1 SGHAT and CDR2 FQNNGV.

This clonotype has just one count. This CDR3 reads CASSLDIGYTGELFF. CDR3 coding DNA: TGTGCCAGCAGCTTAGATATCGGATACACCGGGGAGCTGTTTTTT. This rearrangement joins TRBV11-2 to TRBJ2-2, with D hard to call. The ends were cut back, 0 bases at V and 3 bases at J, with 8 bases in the middle. CDR1 SGHAT and CDR2 FQNNGV come from the germline V gene. The CDR3 extends over 15 amino acids.

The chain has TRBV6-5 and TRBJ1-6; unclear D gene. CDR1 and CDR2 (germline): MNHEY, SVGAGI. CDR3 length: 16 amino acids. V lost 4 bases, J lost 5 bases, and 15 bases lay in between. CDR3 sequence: CASSSPYGENNSPLHF. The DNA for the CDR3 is TGTGCCAGCAGTTCCCCCTACGGGGAGAATAATTCACCCCTCCACTTT.

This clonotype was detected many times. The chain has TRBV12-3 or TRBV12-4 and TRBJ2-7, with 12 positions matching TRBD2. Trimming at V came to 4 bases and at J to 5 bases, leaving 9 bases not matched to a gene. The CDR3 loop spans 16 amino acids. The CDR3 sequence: CASSSPGLAGINEQYF. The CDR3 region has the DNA TGTGCCAGCAGTTCCCCGGGACTAGCGGGTATCAACGAGCAGTACTTC.

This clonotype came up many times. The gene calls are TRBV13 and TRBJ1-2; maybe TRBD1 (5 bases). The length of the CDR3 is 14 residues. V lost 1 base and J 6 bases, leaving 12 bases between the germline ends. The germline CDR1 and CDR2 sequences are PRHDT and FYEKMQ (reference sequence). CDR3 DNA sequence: TGTGCCAGCAGCTTAGAGGCGGGGGTAAATGGCTACACCTTC. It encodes CASSLEAGVNGYTF.

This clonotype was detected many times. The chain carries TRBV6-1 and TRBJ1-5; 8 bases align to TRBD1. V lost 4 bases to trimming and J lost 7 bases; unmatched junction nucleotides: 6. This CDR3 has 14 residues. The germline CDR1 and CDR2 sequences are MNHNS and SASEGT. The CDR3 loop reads CASSGTGKGQPQHF. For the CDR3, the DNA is TGTGCCAGCAGTGGGACAGGGAAGGGGCAGCCCCAGCATTTT.

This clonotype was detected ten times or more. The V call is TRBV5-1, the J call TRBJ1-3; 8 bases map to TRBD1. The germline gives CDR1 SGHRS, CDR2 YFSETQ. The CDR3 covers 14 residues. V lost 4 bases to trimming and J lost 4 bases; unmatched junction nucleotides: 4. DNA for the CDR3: TGCGCCAGCAGCGTACAGGGGGGCGGAAACACCATATATTTT. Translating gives CASSVQGGGNTIYF.

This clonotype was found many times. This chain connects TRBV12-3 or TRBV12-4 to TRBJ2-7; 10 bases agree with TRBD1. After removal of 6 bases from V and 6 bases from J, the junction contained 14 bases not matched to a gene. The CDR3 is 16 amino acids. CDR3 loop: CASSRGVRQGAGEQYF. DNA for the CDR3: TGTGCCAGCAGCCGCGGTGTACGACAGGGGGCGGGCGAGCAGTACTTC.

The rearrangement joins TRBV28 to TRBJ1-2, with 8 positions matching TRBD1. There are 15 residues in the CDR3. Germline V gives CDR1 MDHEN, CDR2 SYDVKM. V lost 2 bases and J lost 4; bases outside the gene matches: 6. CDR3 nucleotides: TGTGCCAGCAGTTTAACTAGACAGGGGTCCTATGGCTACACCTTC. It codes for CASSLTRQGSYGYTF.

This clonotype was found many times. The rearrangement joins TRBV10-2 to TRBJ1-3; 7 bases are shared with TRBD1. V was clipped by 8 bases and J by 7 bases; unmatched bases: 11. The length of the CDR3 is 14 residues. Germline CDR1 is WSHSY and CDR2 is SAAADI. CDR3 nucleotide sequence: TGCGCCAGCTCCCGGGACAGCCGAGAGAACACCATATATTTT. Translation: CASSRDSRENTIYF.

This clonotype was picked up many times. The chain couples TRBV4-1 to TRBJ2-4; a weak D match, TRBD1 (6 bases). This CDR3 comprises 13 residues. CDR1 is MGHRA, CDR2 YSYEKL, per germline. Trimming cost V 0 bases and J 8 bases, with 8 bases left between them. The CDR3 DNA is TGCGCCAGCAGCCAAGACAAGGGGGACATTCAGTACTTC. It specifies CASSQDKGDIQYF.

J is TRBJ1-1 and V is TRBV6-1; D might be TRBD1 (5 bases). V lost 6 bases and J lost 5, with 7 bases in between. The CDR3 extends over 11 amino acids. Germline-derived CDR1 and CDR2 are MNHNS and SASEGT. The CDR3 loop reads CASSRETEAFF. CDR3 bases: TGTGCCAGCAGCAGGGAAACTGAAGCTTTCTTT.

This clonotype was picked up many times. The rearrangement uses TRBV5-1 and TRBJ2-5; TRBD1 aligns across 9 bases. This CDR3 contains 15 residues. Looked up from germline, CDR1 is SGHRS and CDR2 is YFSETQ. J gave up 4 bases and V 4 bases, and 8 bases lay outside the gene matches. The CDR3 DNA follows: TGCGCCAGCAGCGTATACCCGGGACAGGGAGAGACCCAGTACTTC. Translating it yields CASSVYPGQGETQYF.

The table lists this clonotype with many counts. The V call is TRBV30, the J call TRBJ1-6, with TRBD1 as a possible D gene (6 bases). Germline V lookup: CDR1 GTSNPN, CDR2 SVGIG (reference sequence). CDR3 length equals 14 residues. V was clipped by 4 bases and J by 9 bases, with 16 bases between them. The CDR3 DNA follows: TGTGCCTGGACCATAGGGGGGTCGGGTTCACCCCTCCACTTT. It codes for CAWTIGGSGSPLHF.

CDR3 DNA sequence: TGTGCCAGCAGCTTATTTCCGACAGGGGGGGAATGGACCGGGGAGCTGTTTTTT. Protein sequence: CASSLFPTGGEWTGELFF. The J gene is TRBJ2-2, the V gene TRBV7-8; 9 positions match TRBD1. V trimming: 2 bases; J trimming: 5 bases; junction bases outside the gene matches: 12. The CDR3 sequence is 18 residues long. CDR1 and CDR2 (germline): SGHVS, FQNEAQ.